Reported below is one T cell receptor beta chain. Study processing details: Estimated nucleated cell counts came from reference gene primer amplification. The table came from immunoSEQ multiplex PCR; TCRdb's copy has only in-frame clones and leaves some out. The V and J calls and clone size were taken over from that table, and D and trimming were inferred from the DNA. The repertoire holds tens of thousands of clones, with 65% to 85% as singletons. Trimming removed 1 base from V and 7 bases from J, with 7 bases in between. The CDR3 totals 13 residues. CDR1 and CDR2 from the germline V gene are LGHDT and YNNKEL (reference sequence). This sample was taken from a study of blood T cell repertoires in COVID-19. Study in general: COVID-19 samples, acute and convalescent, were from the United States, Italy and Spain. T cells, B-cell-depleted T cells, or PBMCs supplied cDNA or gDNA.

This TCR derives from a man in his forties or fifties with acute or convalescent COVID-19. Sequencing input: peripheral blood. The V call is TRBV3-1 (or the pseudogene TRBV3-2), the J call TRBJ2-2; D gene ambiguous. The CDR3 nucleotides are TGTGCCAGCAGCCAAGTCATGAGCGGGGAGCTGTTTTTT. Encoded protein: CASSQVMSGELFF.